The rows below give T cell receptor beta chains drawn from one sample of a study of beta chain features in type 1 diabetes. Measured with immunoSEQ multiplex PCR; TCRdb has only the in-frame clones, and not every one. The sample has hundreds of thousands of clones, around 15% seen once; the top ten hold about 0.097%. The sample consisted of naive CD4+ T cells from blood. These receptors came from a young man in good health. The CDR3 runs from the conserved cysteine through the conserved F or W. Fields, in order: V gene, clone size, J gene, D gene, CDR3 DNA, CDR3 protein. D genes are given only for firm matches. The size field is filled for only some rows; it gives once, few, many or a size class.

TRBV7-2,few,TRBJ1-1,.,TGTGCCAGCAGCTTAGCCCGGGGGCAGGGGAGAACTGAAGCTTTCTTT,CASSLARGQGRTEAFF
TRBV20-1,few,TRBJ1-1,.,TGCAGTGCGGTTGGGAACACTGAAGCTTTCTTT,CSAVGNTEAFF
TRBV5-1,.,TRBJ1-2,TRBD1,TGCGCCAGCAGCCCACGGACAGGGGATGGCTACACCTTC,CASSPRTGDGYTF
TRBV7-9,few,TRBJ2-5,TRBD1,TGTGCCAGCAGCCCAAGGGACAGGGTGGAGACCCAGTACTTC,CASSPRDRVETQYF
TRBV7-9,.,TRBJ2-7,.,TGTGCCAGCAGAAATGAGATATACGAGCAGTACTTC,CASRNEIYEQYF
TRBV13,.,TRBJ2-2,.,TGTGCCAGCAGCCCACGGTTGTCAGCCGGGGAGCTGTTTTTT,CASSPRLSAGELFF
TRBV5-1,few,TRBJ2-1,TRBD2,TGCGCCAGCAGCCAAATTAGCGGGAGTAACAATGAGCAGTTCTTC,CASSQISGSNNEQFF
TRBV11-2,.,TRBJ2-3,.,TGTGCCAGCAGGAGAGGGACGCATGCGGATTTT,CASRRGTHADF
TRBV7-2,few,TRBJ2-7,TRBD1,TGTGCCAGCAGCTTAGGACAGGGATACCTCTACGAGCAGTACTTC,CASSLGQGYLYEQYF
TRBV4-1,few,TRBJ2-7,TRBD2,TGCGCCAGCAGCCAAGACGTGGGACTAGCAGGAATAGAGGAATACGAGCAGTACTTC,CASSQDVGLAGIEEYEQYF
TRBV28,few,TRBJ1-1,TRBD1,TGTGCCAGCAGTCCCAGGGGGCTGGCTTTCTTT,CASSPRGLAFF
TRBV10-3,few,TRBJ1-3,.,TGTGCCATCAGTGAGGGGGGAGTCTCTGGAAACACCATATATTTT,CAISEGGVSGNTIYF